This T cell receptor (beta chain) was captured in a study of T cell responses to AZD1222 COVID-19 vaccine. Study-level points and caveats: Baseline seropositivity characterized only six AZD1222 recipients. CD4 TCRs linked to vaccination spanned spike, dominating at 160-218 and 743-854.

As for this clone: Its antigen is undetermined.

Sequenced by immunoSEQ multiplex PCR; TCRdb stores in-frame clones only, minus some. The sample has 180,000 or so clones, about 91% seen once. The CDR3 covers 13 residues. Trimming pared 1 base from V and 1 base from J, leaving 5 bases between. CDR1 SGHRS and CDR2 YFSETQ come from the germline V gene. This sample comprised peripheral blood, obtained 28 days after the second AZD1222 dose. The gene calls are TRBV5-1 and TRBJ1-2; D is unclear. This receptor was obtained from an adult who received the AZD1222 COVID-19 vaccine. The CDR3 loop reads CASSLSLNYGYTF. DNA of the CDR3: TGCGCCAGCAGCTTGTCCCTTAACTATGGCTACACCTTC.